This TCR beta chain came from a study of T cells in Graves' hyperthyroidism and ophthalmopathy. Study-level findings and limits: Model predictions of ophthalmopathy came a median around 7.1 months before onset.

This clonotype was seen repeatedly, ten times or more. Its antigen remains unidentified. RNA transcripts were the template for amplifying TCR beta CDR3 regions. HTBI primers were employed in a first-round RT-PCR of the TCR CDR3. MiXCR, applied by TCRdb to the multiplex PCR reads, yields one record per CDR3 protein. The sample has roughly 130,000 distinct CDR3 sequences, approximately 20% seen once; the top ten hold around two thirds. The V gene end was trimmed by 4 bases and the J gene end by 3 bases; junction bases not matched to a gene: 6. Germline CDR1 and CDR2: LGHDT and YNNKEL (reference sequence). The CDR3 spans 16 residues.

The clonotype originates from a woman in her fifties or sixties with Graves' hyperthyroidism that later progressed to Graves' ophthalmopathy. Sample: blood. This rearrangement joins TRBV3-1 to TRBJ2-7; 13 positions match TRBD2. CDR3 in amino acids: CASSPGTSGTVYEQYF. The DNA of the CDR3 is TGTGCCAGCAGCCCGGGGACTAGCGGGACGGTCTACGAGCAGTACTTC.